The 25 T cell receptor beta chains below were found in one sample sequenced in a study of memory CD4+ T cells and cytomegalovirus serostatus. Single viable CD3+CD4+CD8-CD45RO+ cells were sorted as the memory CD4+ T cells. Assay: immunoSEQ multiplex PCR; the TCRdb copy retains only in-frame clones and omits some. Among around 99,000 clones listed, roughly 80% were seen once. Source material: memory CD4+ T cells from blood. These receptors originate from an adult in good health and CMV-seropositive.

This clone is a singleton in its sample. The V gene is TRBV21-1, the J gene TRBJ2-4. TRBV21-1 is an annotated pseudogene. CDR3 length: 16 residues. The CDR3 is CASSKGPQGEGNIQYF. The CDR3 coding sequence is TGTGCCAGCAGCAAAGGTCCCCAGGGGGAGGGAAACATTCAGTACTTC.

The chain couples TRBV6-5 to TRBJ1-2; D uncertain. CDR3 size: 14 residues. CDR1 is MNHEY, CDR2 SVGAGI, per germline. Deletions cut 7 bases from V and 3 bases from J, with 15 bases between. DNA of the CDR3: TGTGCCAGCACCGAACATCGCGGGGACTATGGCTACACCTTC. It encodes CASTEHRGDYGYTF.

The rearrangement links TRBV7-2 to TRBJ1-5; D is ambiguous. CDR3 length equals 14 residues. V shed 1 base and J shed 4 bases, with 8 bases lying between them. Germline-derived CDR1 and CDR2 are SGHTA and FQGNSA. The CDR3 loop is CASSLVRDNQPQHF. The CDR3 DNA follows: TGTGCCAGCAGCTTAGTTAGAGATAATCAGCCCCAGCATTTT.

The gene calls are TRBV6-1 and TRBJ2-3; TRBD1 or TRBD2 may be the D gene (5 bases each). The germline CDR1 and CDR2 sequences are MNHNS and SASEGT. V was trimmed by 5 bases and J by 1 base, leaving 10 bases between them. The CDR3 runs to 14 residues. CDR3 in DNA: TGTGCCAGCAGTAATAGGGGAGGCACAGATACGCAGTATTTT. Protein product: CASSNRGGTDTQYF.

The chain is built from TRBV28 and TRBJ2-7; D is undetermined. This CDR3 comprises 14 residues. Trimming left V 1 base short and J 0 bases short, with 7 bases between. Germline assignment: CDR1 MDHEN and CDR2 SYDVKM. As DNA, the CDR3 is TGTGCCAGCAGTTTATTGCGGAGCTCCTACGAGCAGTACTTC. Its protein is CASSLLRSSYEQYF.

Ten or more counts support this clone. The V gene is TRBV7-2, the J gene TRBJ2-7; D possibly corresponds to TRBD2 (6 bases). The V end was cut by 3 bases, the J end by 2 bases, with 11 bases between. The V gene's germline CDR1 is SGHTA and CDR2 FQGNSA. CDR3 size: 14 residues. The CDR3 spells CASSFYSGTYEQYF. The CDR3, as DNA: TGTGCCAGCAGCTTCTATAGCGGCACCTACGAGCAGTACTTC.

This clone was recorded once. This chain uses TRBV11-1 with TRBJ2-1; D remains ambiguous. The V end lost 1 base, the J end lost 4 bases, and 5 bases lay between the germline ends. In germline, CDR1 is SGHAT, CDR2 FQDESV (reference sequence). The CDR3 sequence is 13 residues long. The CDR3 DNA is TGTGCCAGCAGCTTAGGGGAATACAATGAGCAGTTCTTC. Translated: CASSLGEYNEQFF. Complete variable domain (other parts from reference TRBV11-1 and TRBJ2-1): EAEVAQSPRYKITEKSQAVAFWCDPISGHATLYWYRQILGQGPELLVQFQDESVVDDSQLPKDRFSAERLKGVDSTLKIQPAELGDSAMYLCASSLGEYNEQFFGPGTRLTVL.

Only one count was recorded for this clone. The chain combines TRBV5-6 with TRBJ1-1; D remains unclear. Per germline, CDR1 SGHDT and CDR2 YYEEEE. The CDR3 spans 13 residues. The V and J ends lost 2 bases and 1 base respectively, with 6 bases between them. The CDR3 loop reads CASSLGRNTEAFF. The DNA of the CDR3 is TGTGCCAGCAGCTTAGGCAGGAACACTGAAGCTTTCTTT.

This clone was seen only a few times. The chain is built from TRBV2 and TRBJ1-2; D not resolved. Trimming left V 4 bases short and J 0 bases short, with 6 bases between. The CDR3 has 13 residues. The germline V gene encodes CDR1 SNHLY and CDR2 FYNNEI. The DNA for the CDR3 is TGTGCCAGCAGTGCACAGACTAACTATGGCTACACCTTC. Its translation: CASSAQTNYGYTF.

This chain uses TRBV7-8 with TRBJ1-1; D gene ambiguous. The CDR3 consists of 14 residues. V was pared by 1 base and J by 1 base, with 7 bases between. Germline V CDR1 and CDR2: SGHVS, FQNEAQ. In nucleotides, the CDR3 is TGTGCCAGCAGCTTAGTCGCGGGGAACACTGAAGCTTTCTTT. Amino acids: CASSLVAGNTEAFF.

This chain uses TRBV2 with TRBJ2-7, with D possibly being TRBD1 or TRBD2 (6 bases each). Germline V gene data show CDR1 as SNHLY and CDR2 as FYNNEI. This CDR3 has 14 residues. The V gene lost 9 bases and the J gene lost 6 bases, with 21 bases spanning the gap. CDR3 residues: CASKEEGGGSEQYF. The CDR3 DNA reads as TGTGCCAGTAAGGAGGAGGGGGGCGGCTCCGAGCAGTACTTC.

Concerning this clone: Other DNA sequences of this sample code for an identical CDR3. The V and J genes are TRBV28 and TRBJ2-2; a possible D gene is TRBD1 (6 bases). Germline CDR1 reads MDHEN; CDR2 reads SYDVKM. V was cut by 4 bases and J by 2 bases, with 8 bases left in between. The CDR3 contains 14 residues. For the CDR3, the DNA is TGTGCCAGCAGTTCGGGACAAAACACCGGGGAGCTGTTTTTT. It is translated as CASSSGQNTGELFF.

Points on this clone: Within the sample, other DNA sequences also encode this same CDR3. The rearrangement links TRBV7-9 to TRBJ2-7; D gene uncertain. The germline CDR1 and CDR2 sequences are SEHNR and FQNEAQ (reference sequence). Trimming cost V 1 base and J 1 base, with 2 bases left between them. This CDR3 is built from 12 residues. CDR3 bases: TGTGCCAGCAGCTTAGGGTCCTACGAGCAGTACTTC. Protein: CASSLGSYEQYF.

The chain carries TRBV6-1 and TRBJ2-7; D possibly corresponds to TRBD2 (6 bases). The germline V gene has CDR1 MNHNS and CDR2 SASEGT. This CDR3 contains 15 residues. The V end was cut by 0 bases, the J end by 4 bases, with 13 bases between. The CDR3 DNA is TGTGCCAGCAGTGAAGCTCTAGCGAGCACTTACGAGCAGTACTTC. This translates into CASSEALASTYEQYF.

This clone was counted only a few times. J is TRBJ1-2 and V is TRBV2, with D possibly being TRBD1 (5 bases). The CDR3 is made up of 12 amino acids. Trimming removed 7 bases at V and 7 bases at J, with 13 bases between. The germline gives CDR1 SNHLY, CDR2 FYNNEI. Here the CDR3 reads CASTSEGTGYTF. The CDR3 DNA sequence: TGTGCCAGCACCTCTGAGGGGACTGGCTACACCTTC.

The V and J genes are TRBV30 and TRBJ2-7, with D possibly TRBD2 on 6 matching bases. Per the germline V gene, CDR1 is GTSNPN and CDR2 is SVGIG (reference sequence). The CDR3 loop spans 11 amino acids. Trimming took off 0 bases at V and 8 bases at J, with 8 bases between the two ends. CDR3 loop: CAWSVGGKQYF. The CDR3 coding sequence is TGTGCCTGGAGTGTCGGGGGAAAGCAGTACTTC.

The chain is built from TRBV28 and TRBJ1-6, with unresolved D. There are 16 residues in the CDR3. The germline V gene has CDR1 MDHEN and CDR2 SYDVKM. V dropped 3 bases and J dropped 0 bases, with 9 bases sitting between them. In DNA, the CDR3 is TGTGCCAGCAGTTTTGGTTTTAGCTCCTATAATTCACCCCTCCACTTT. Amino acids: CASSFGFSSYNSPLHF.

V gene TRBV19 combines with J gene TRBJ1-2; D may be TRBD1 (5 bases). Germline assignment: CDR1 LNHDA and CDR2 SQIVND (reference sequence). The V gene lost 1 base and the J gene lost 5 bases, with 11 bases spanning the gap. This CDR3 spans 14 amino acids. In nucleotides, the CDR3 is TGTGCCAGTAGTATAGTCGAAACAGGTTATGGCTACACCTTC. This translates into CASSIVETGYGYTF. Drawing the rest from reference TRBV19 and TRBJ1-2, the complete variable domain is DGGITQSPKYLFRKEGQNVTLSCEQNLNHDAMYWYRQDPGQGLRLIYYSQIVNDFQKGDIAEGYSVSREKKESFPLTVTSAQKNPTAFYLCASSIVETGYGYTFGSGTRLTVV.

The chain links TRBV5-8 to TRBJ2-7; 9 positions agree with TRBD2. The germline V gene encodes CDR1 SGHTS and CDR2 YDEGEE. Trimming removed 1 base from V and 3 bases from J; junction bases left unmatched: 14. The CDR3 is 18 residues long. The CDR3 region has the DNA TGTGCCAGCAGCTTGTCAGCGGGGGGCGAGGTCTGGGACTACGAGCAGTACTTC. This codes for CASSLSAGGEVWDYEQYF.

V is TRBV5-1 and J is TRBJ2-5; 11 bases fit TRBD1. Losses at the gene ends were 0 bases for V and 6 bases for J; bases not matched to a gene: 10. The CDR3 consists of 17 residues. The V gene's germline CDR1 is SGHRS and CDR2 YFSETQ. The CDR3 spells CASSLAWTGGGLKTQYF. CDR3 sequence (DNA): TGCGCCAGCAGCTTGGCATGGACAGGGGGCGGGTTGAAGACCCAGTACTTC.

The chain employs TRBV7-2 and TRBJ2-6, with 7 bases matching TRBD1. The CDR3 length is 17 residues. V lost 4 bases to trimming and J lost 0 bases; unmatched junction nucleotides: 6. Germline CDR1 is SGHTA and CDR2 is FQGNSA. CDR3 nucleotide sequence: TGTGCCAGCAGCTCGGGACAGATCCACTCTGGGGCCAACGTCCTGACTTTC. The encoded protein is CASSSGQIHSGANVLTF.

The rearrangement uses TRBV21-1 and TRBJ2-7; TRBD1 reflects the table's D call only, with no check against the DNA. TRBV21-1 is classified as a pseudogene. This CDR3 contains 17 residues. The CDR3 loop reads CASSKILWTGTAYEQYF. The CDR3 nucleotides read TGTGCCAGCAGCAAAATACTCTGGACCGGGACAGCCTACGAGCAGTACTTC.

This chain uses TRBV5-6 with TRBJ2-5, with 7 bases lining up with TRBD2. V shed 7 bases, J shed 3 bases, and the junction held 12 bases outside the gene matches. The CDR3 is 15 residues long. In germline, CDR1 is SGHDT, CDR2 YYEEEE. CDR3 coding DNA: TGTGCCAGCCGCGGCCTAAGCGGGAACGAAGAGACCCAGTACTTC. Its protein product is CASRGLSGNEETQYF.

This rearrangement joins TRBV7-9 to TRBJ1-1, with TRBD1 as a possible D gene (5 bases). Germline loops: CDR1 SEHNR, CDR2 FQNEAQ (reference sequence). The CDR3 extends over 14 amino acids. Trimming took 2 bases from V and 2 from J, leaving 9 bases between them. CDR3 loop: CASSLLTGNTEAFF. The CDR3 DNA follows: TGTGCCAGCAGCTTATTAACAGGTAACACTGAAGCTTTCTTT.

The chain is built from TRBV6-1 and TRBJ1-1; 7 bases map to TRBD1. J lost 2 bases, V lost 2 bases, and 2 bases had no gene match. The CDR3 runs to 14 residues. Germline V gene data show CDR1 as MNHNS and CDR2 as SASEGT. CDR3 in amino acids: CASSETGVNTEAFF. The DNA for the CDR3 is TGTGCCAGCAGTGAAACAGGGGTAAACACTGAAGCTTTCTTT.